Following are 14 T cell receptor beta chains from one sample sequenced in a study of cytomegalovirus exposure and HLA in healthy donors. Use of 60 Vbeta and 13 Jbeta primers characterized the PCR. Some clones are missing from TCRdb's copy, which holds only in-frame ones; the method was immunoSEQ multiplex PCR. The sample includes about 150,000 clones, around 75% of them seen just once. The sequenced sample consisted of PBMCs. These receptors were collected from a male donor in good health and CMV-seronegative.

The chain links TRBV19 to TRBJ2-1, with TRBD2 matching 11 bases. Germline V CDR1 and CDR2: LNHDA, SQIVND (reference sequence). The V segment lost 7 bases and the J segment 3 bases; nucleotides outside the gene matches: 5. The CDR3 has 15 amino acids. The DNA for the CDR3 is TGTGCCAGTACCCCGGGGACTAGCGGCTACAATGAGCAGTTCTTC. Translated: CASTPGTSGYNEQFF.

The CDR3 loop is CASSTWTGQETQYF. The CDR3 DNA reads as TGTGCCAGCAGCACCTGGACAGGCCAAGAGACCCAGTACTTC. The V gene is TRBV13, the J gene TRBJ2-5; TRBD1 agrees at 7 bases. V shed 5 bases, J shed 1 base, and the junction held 4 bases outside the gene matches. CDR1 and CDR2 (germline): PRHDT, FYEKMQ (reference sequence). The CDR3 has 14 amino acids.

The rearrangement uses TRBV27 and TRBJ2-1; TRBD1 might be the D (6 bases). CDR3 length: 13 amino acids. The germline V gene has CDR1 MNHEY and CDR2 SMNVEV (reference sequence). V was clipped by 0 bases and J by 6 bases, with 6 bases between them. The CDR3 DNA follows: TGTGCCAGCAGTTTATCCAGGGGCAATGAGCAGTTCTTC. As protein: CASSLSRGNEQFF.

This rearrangement joins TRBV10-3 to TRBJ1-2, with unresolved D. The CDR3 is 13 amino acids. Germline CDR1 and CDR2: ENHRY and SYGVKD. The ends were cut back, 3 bases at V and 8 bases at J, with 13 bases in the middle. CDR3 sequence: CAISDPGGRGYTF. The CDR3 nucleotides read TGTGCCATCAGTGACCCCGGCGGCCGGGGCTACACCTTC.

This clone is a singleton in its sample. The chain employs TRBV30 and TRBJ2-6; possible D gene TRBD1, 6 bases. Looked up from germline, CDR1 is GTSNPN and CDR2 is SVGIG (reference sequence). The CDR3 contains 18 residues. Trimming stripped 0 bases from V and 4 bases from J, with 19 bases between. CDR3 coding DNA: TGTGCCTGGAGTGTACGAGGTAGGGGGAACTCCGGGGCCAACGTCCTGACTTTC. It yields the protein CAWSVRGRGNSGANVLTF.

The chain joins TRBV30 to TRBJ2-1, with TRBD1 matching over 7 bases. The CDR3 length is 14 residues. CDR1 and CDR2 (germline): GTSNPN, SVGIG (reference sequence). V gave up 1 base and J gave up 9 bases; unmatched junction bases: 9. CDR3 sequence (DNA): TGTGCCTGGAGTGGACAGGGAAGGTTGGGTGAGCAGTTCTTC. Translated: CAWSGQGRLGEQFF. Full variable domain (remainder filled in from reference TRBV30 and TRBJ2-1): SQTIHQWPATLVQPVGSPLSLECTVEGTSNPNLYWYRQAAGRGLQLLFYSVGIGQISSEVPQNLSASRPQDRQFILSSKKLLLSDSGFYLCAWSGQGRLGEQFFGPGTRLTVL.

The V and J genes are TRBV9 and TRBJ1-6; no clear D gene. Germline CDR1 reads SGDLS; CDR2 reads YYNGEE. V shed 1 base and J shed 6 bases, with 8 bases lying between them. CDR3 size: 14 residues. For the CDR3, the DNA is TGTGCCAGCAGCGTACTGCAGGTTAATTCACCCCTCCACTTT. Translating it yields CASSVLQVNSPLHF.

The V and J genes are TRBV5-4 and TRBJ1-1, with D unclear. The germline V gene has CDR1 SGHNT and CDR2 YYREEE (reference sequence). V dropped 4 bases and J dropped 4 bases, with 11 bases sitting between them. This CDR3 has 13 amino acids. The CDR3 DNA reads as TGTGCCAGCAGCGGAGGGCCAGGCACTGAAGCTTTCTTT. Its protein product is CASSGGPGTEAFF.

CDR3 amino acids: CASSLANSNQPQHF. The CDR3 nucleotides are TGTGCCAGCAGCTTAGCCAATAGCAATCAGCCCCAGCATTTT. This chain connects TRBV7-9 to TRBJ1-5, with D unclear. Germline CDR1 and CDR2: SEHNR and FQNEAQ (reference sequence). Trimming cost V 0 bases and J 0 bases, with 3 bases left between them. The CDR3 loop spans 14 amino acids.

The chain couples TRBV29-1 to TRBJ2-3; D gene unclear. CDR3 length: 13 amino acids. Between the trimmed V and J ends, which lost 1 base and 0 bases, there was a span of 5 bases. The germline gives CDR1 SQVTM, CDR2 ANQGSEA. CDR3 nucleotides: TGCAGCGTTGAAGGGCGGAGCACAGATACGCAGTATTTT. The encoded protein is CSVEGRSTDTQYF.

CDR3 sequence (DNA): TGTGCCAGCAGCGTAGGGAGAGGGGGCGTGGACACTGAAGCTTTCTTT. Its protein product is CASSVGRGGVDTEAFF. The chain links TRBV9 to TRBJ1-1; 7 positions match TRBD1. CDR1 is SGDLS, CDR2 YYNGEE, per germline. V shed 0 bases, J shed 3 bases, and the junction held 8 bases outside the gene matches. The CDR3 spans 16 residues. The full variable domain, completed using reference TRBV9 and TRBJ1-1, is DSGVTQTPKHLITATGQRVTLRCSPRSGDLSVYWYQQSLDQGLQFLIQYYNGEERAKGNILERFSAQQFPDLHSELNLSSLELGDSALYFCASSVGRGGVDTEAFFGQGTRLTVV.

The V call is TRBV6-4, the J call TRBJ2-3; 9 bases align to TRBD1. CDR3 size: 14 residues. CDR1 MRHNA and CDR2 SNTAGT come from the germline V gene. Unmatched junction bases numbered 7, after V lost 9 bases and J lost 3 bases. CDR3 DNA sequence: TGTGCCAGTAGAGGCGGACAGGGGACAGATACGCAGTATTTT. The encoded protein is CASRGGQGTDTQYF.

The V call is TRBV2, the J call TRBJ1-6; unclear D gene. Trimming cost V 4 bases and J 11 bases, with 12 bases left between them. This CDR3 spans 13 amino acids. CDR1 SNHLY and CDR2 FYNNEI come from the germline V gene. The CDR3 sequence is CASSASEIAPLHF. DNA for the CDR3: TGTGCCAGCAGTGCCTCGGAGATTGCACCCCTCCACTTT. The entire variable domain, with the rest obtained from reference TRBV2 and TRBJ1-6, is as follows: EPEVTQTPSHQVTQMGQEVILRCVPISNHLYFYWYRQILGQKVEFLVSFYNNEISEKSEIFDDQFSVERPDGSNFTLKIRSTKLEDSAMYFCASSASEIAPLHFGNGTRLTVT.

V is TRBV5-6 and J is TRBJ1-6; perhaps TRBD1 as D (5 bases). V was cut by 4 bases and J by 2 bases, with 13 bases left in between. CDR3 size: 16 residues. The germline V gene encodes CDR1 SGHDT and CDR2 YYEEEE. Here the CDR3 DNA reads TGTGCCAGCAGCGCGGGACGGGAGACCTATAATTCACCCCTCCACTTT. Amino acids: CASSAGRETYNSPLHF.